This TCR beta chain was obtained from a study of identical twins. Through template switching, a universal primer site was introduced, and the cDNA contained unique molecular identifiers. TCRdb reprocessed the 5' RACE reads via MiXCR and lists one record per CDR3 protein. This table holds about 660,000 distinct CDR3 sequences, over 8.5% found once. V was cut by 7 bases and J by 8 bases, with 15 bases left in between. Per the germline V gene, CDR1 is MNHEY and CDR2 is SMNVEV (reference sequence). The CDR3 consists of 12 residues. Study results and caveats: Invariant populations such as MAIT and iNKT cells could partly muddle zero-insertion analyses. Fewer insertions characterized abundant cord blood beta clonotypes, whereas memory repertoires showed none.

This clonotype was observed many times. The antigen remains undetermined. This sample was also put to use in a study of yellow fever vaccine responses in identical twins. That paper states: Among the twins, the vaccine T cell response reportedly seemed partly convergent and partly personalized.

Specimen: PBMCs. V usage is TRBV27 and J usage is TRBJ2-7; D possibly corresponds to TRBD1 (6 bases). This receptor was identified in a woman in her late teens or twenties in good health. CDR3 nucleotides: TGTGCCAGCAACGACCCACAGGGAAAGCAGTACTTC. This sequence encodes CASNDPQGKQYF.